Shown below are 26 T cell receptor beta chains from a single sample sequenced in a study of shared clonotypes between healthy human individuals. It was CD45RO-negative cells, positively selected for CCR7, that made up naive CD8 cells, with terminally differentiated effector memory CD45RA+ cells excluded. Here immunoSEQ multiplex PCR was the method, and the copy in TCRdb shows in-frame clones only, minus some. The repertoire holds about 2.2 million clones, with 80% to 95% as singletons. Sequenced material: naive CD8+ T cells from PBMCs. The receptors come from a man between 18 and 35 years old in good health. Some clones in this sample may be carry-over from other donors' samples.

A remark on this clone: Other DNA sequences in the same sample also yield this CDR3. The chain is built from TRBV5-6 and TRBJ2-2; no clear D. V was pared by 3 bases and J by 4 bases, with 4 bases between. The CDR3 consists of 12 residues. CDR1 SGHDT and CDR2 YYEEEE come from the germline V gene. CDR3: CASSWGTGELFF. CDR3 DNA sequence: TGTGCCAGCAGCTGGGGCACCGGGGAGCTGTTTTTT.

The V and J genes are TRBV4-1 and TRBJ1-4; 7 bases fit TRBD1. This CDR3 spans 16 amino acids. V was clipped by 3 bases and J by 5 bases; unmatched bases: 9. The V gene's germline CDR1 is MGHRA and CDR2 YSYEKL. Written as DNA, the CDR3 is TGCGCCAGCAGCCAGTACCCGACAGGGACAAATGAAAAACTGTTTTTT. This gives the protein CASSQYPTGTNEKLFF.

This clone came up once. The chain couples TRBV6-1 to TRBJ2-7; 9 bases match TRBD2. Germline assignment: CDR1 MNHNS and CDR2 SASEGT. After removal of 0 bases from V and 6 bases from J, the junction contained 6 bases not matched to a gene. CDR3 length equals 15 residues. The CDR3 is CASSEARTSVGEQYF. The CDR3 DNA sequence: TGTGCCAGCAGTGAAGCTAGGACTAGCGTCGGCGAGCAGTACTTC.

This clone appeared a single time. The chain combines TRBV18 with TRBJ1-5; D remains unclear. There are 16 residues in the CDR3. V was trimmed by 3 bases and J by 3 bases, leaving 15 bases between them. Germline V gives CDR1 KGHSH, CDR2 LQKENI. CDR3: CASSPRPVKTNQPQHF. DNA for the CDR3: TGTGCCAGCTCACCTAGGCCAGTCAAGACCAATCAGCCCCAGCATTTT.

This clone was found a few times. The chain couples TRBV12-5 to TRBJ2-1; 9 bases agree with TRBD2. The germline gives CDR1 LGHNT, CDR2 FRNRAP. CDR3 length equals 15 residues. V gave up 1 base and J gave up 4 bases; unmatched junction bases: 2. The CDR3 DNA reads TGTGCTAGTGGTTTGGGTCTAGCGGGATACAATGAGCAGTTCTTC. This translates into CASGLGLAGYNEQFF.

V is TRBV29-1 and J is TRBJ2-4; TRBD2 agrees at 8 bases. The junction had 12 bases not matched to a gene; V was cut back by 2 bases and J by 3 bases. The CDR3 contains 17 residues. Looked up from germline, CDR1 is SQVTM and CDR2 is ANQGSEA. In DNA, the CDR3 is TGCAGCGTTGAACGTCCCCCGGCGGGAGGTGGCAAAAACATTCAGTACTTC. Translating gives CSVERPPAGGGKNIQYF.

V and J are TRBV2 and TRBJ2-3, with a tentative D call TRBD2 (6 bases). Germline V gene lookup returns CDR1 SNHLY and CDR2 FYNNEI. CDR3 length: 16 amino acids. V gave up 2 bases and J gave up 0 bases, with 12 bases separating them. In nucleotides, the CDR3 is TGTGCCAGCAGTGAAAGGAGGGACTCTAGCACAGATACGCAGTATTTT. This gives the protein CASSERRDSSTDTQYF.

V is TRBV7-7 and J is TRBJ2-1; TRBD2 aligns across 10 bases. The CDR3 runs 17 residues. V lost 1 base to trimming and J lost 0 bases; unmatched junction nucleotides: 3. Germline CDR1 is SSHAT and CDR2 is FNYEAQ (reference sequence). The CDR3 spells CASSLVPSGSSYNEQFF. The CDR3 DNA reads as TGTGCCAGCAGCTTAGTCCCTAGCGGGAGCTCCTACAATGAGCAGTTCTTC. The complete variable domain, with remaining parts taken from reference TRBV7-7 and TRBJ2-1, reads GAGVSQSPRYKVTKRGQDVTLRCDPISSHATLYWYQQALGQGPEFLTYFNYEAQPDKSGLPSDRFSAERPEGSISTLTIQRTEQRDSAMYRCASSLVPSGSSYNEQFFGPGTRLTVL.

The CDR3 DNA sequence: TGCAGCGGCCCCGGCCGGGGATCCGGCAATGAGCAGTTCTTC. It translates to CSGPGRGSGNEQFF. The V and J genes are TRBV29-1 and TRBJ2-1; D may be TRBD2 (5 bases). The CDR3 runs 14 residues. Trimming pared 7 bases from V and 6 bases from J, leaving 19 bases between. Per the germline V gene, CDR1 is SQVTM and CDR2 is ANQGSEA.

The rearrangement joins TRBV9 to TRBJ2-3, with D possibly called TRBD1 or TRBD2 (5 bases each). This CDR3 spans 18 amino acids. The germline V gene encodes CDR1 SGDLS and CDR2 YYNGEE. V lost 1 base to trimming and J lost 3 bases, with 21 bases between them. CDR3 nucleotide sequence: TGTGCCAGCAGCGTAAATTCCCTGGGGCAGGGCGGGACAGATACGCAGTATTTT. Translation: CASSVNSLGQGGTDTQYF.

The V gene is TRBV7-9, the J gene TRBJ2-7, with 8 bases matching TRBD2. The CDR3 consists of 15 residues. The germline CDR1 and CDR2 sequences are SEHNR and FQNEAQ (reference sequence). V lost 4 bases to trimming and J lost 1 base; unmatched junction nucleotides: 6. Here the CDR3 DNA reads TGTGCCAGCAGCTCCGGGGGGGCCAGTTCCTACGAGCAGTACTTC. Amino acid sequence: CASSSGGASSYEQYF. Using reference TRBV7-9 and TRBJ2-7 for the parts outside the CDR3, the full variable domain is DTGVSQNPRHKITKRGQNVTFRCDPISEHNRLYWYRQTLGQGPEFLTYFQNEAQLEKSRLLSDRFSAERPKGSFSTLEIQRTEQGDSAMYLCASSSGGASSYEQYFGPGTRLTVT.

The CDR3 is CASSTSGRATDTQYF. For the CDR3, the DNA is TGTGCCAGCAGTACTAGCGGGAGGGCGACAGATACGCAGTATTTT. J is TRBJ2-3 and V is TRBV9; 13 nucleotides agree with TRBD2. There are 15 residues in the CDR3. Germline V gene data show CDR1 as SGDLS and CDR2 as YYNGEE. The ends lost 5 bases at V and 3 bases at J; junction bases unmatched: 3.

The gene calls are TRBV19 and TRBJ2-1; TRBD2 is a possible D gene (5 bases). This CDR3 comprises 17 residues. Germline values: CDR1 LNHDA, CDR2 SQIVND (reference sequence). V was shortened by 2 bases and J by 0 bases, with 14 bases between the two germline ends. CDR3 DNA: TGTGCCAGTAGTATAAATGGAGCGGTACCCTCCTACAATGAGCAGTTCTTC. It translates to CASSINGAVPSYNEQFF.

The chain combines TRBV27 with TRBJ1-2; TRBD1 might be the D (5 bases). Per germline, CDR1 MNHEY and CDR2 SMNVEV (reference sequence). The CDR3 has 15 amino acids. Trimming removed 5 bases at V and 3 bases at J, with 16 bases between. CDR3 nucleotides: TGTGCCAGCAGTCTGATGGGGCAGGGCGACTATGGCTACACCTTC. Translating gives CASSLMGQGDYGYTF.

V is TRBV21-1 and J is TRBJ2-5; whether TRBD2, the table's D call, matches the DNA was not checked. TRBV21-1 represents a pseudogene. The CDR3 extends over 16 amino acids. CDR3 protein: CASSKVEWEGQETQYF. CDR3 nucleotide sequence: TGTGCCAGCAGCAAAGTCGAGTGGGAGGGCCAGGAGACCCAGTACTTC.

The CDR3 sequence is CASSSGLSLETQYF. Here the CDR3 DNA reads TGTGCCAGCAGTTCGGGACTATCCCTTGAGACCCAGTACTTC. V usage is TRBV27 and J usage is TRBJ2-5; 7 bases align to TRBD2. Unmatched junction bases numbered 7, after V lost 4 bases and J lost 5 bases. The length of the CDR3 is 14 residues. Germline-derived CDR1 and CDR2 are MNHEY and SMNVEV (reference sequence).

This clone has a handful of counts. This CDR3 is also generated by other DNA sequences in the sample. The chain carries TRBV9 and TRBJ1-3; D is ambiguous. The CDR3 loop spans 14 amino acids. CDR1 and CDR2 from the germline V gene are SGDLS and YYNGEE. V was cut by 4 bases and J by 1 base, with 9 bases left in between. DNA for the CDR3: TGTGCCAGCAGCCCGTGGGGATCTGGAAACACCATATATTTT. Translating it yields CASSPWGSGNTIYF.

This chain links TRBV5-1 with TRBJ1-1; 8 bases fit TRBD1. This CDR3 has 16 residues. Trimming took 4 bases from V and 6 from J; bases not matched to a gene: 14. In germline, CDR1 is SGHRS, CDR2 YFSETQ. CDR3 sequence: CASSHGTGPSFAEAFF. The DNA for the CDR3 is TGCGCCAGCAGCCACGGGACAGGCCCTAGCTTTGCTGAAGCTTTCTTT.

The chain has TRBV5-6 and TRBJ2-7; tentative D call: TRBD1 (5 bases). The CDR3 loop spans 15 amino acids. V dropped 3 bases and J dropped 5 bases, with 18 bases sitting between them. Germline-derived CDR1 and CDR2 are SGHDT and YYEEEE. Here the CDR3 DNA reads TGTGCCAGCAGCTCTCAGGACAAGCTCATGCACGAGCAGTACTTC. This encodes CASSSQDKLMHEQYF.

The chain joins TRBV21-1 to TRBJ1-2; the table gives TRBD1 as D, unverified against the DNA. TRBV21-1 is recorded as a pseudogene. The CDR3 sequence is 19 residues long. DNA for the CDR3: TGTGCCAGCAGCAAAGTTTCCGGCGACAGGGAACTACCTAACTATGGCTACACCTTC. This encodes CASSKVSGDRELPNYGYTF.

The chain couples TRBV4-2 to TRBJ2-7; 11 bases match TRBD2. CDR3 length equals 15 residues. The V and J ends lost 4 bases and 5 bases, in that order; junction bases with no gene match: 7. Germline CDR1 LGHNA, CDR2 YNFKEQ. CDR3 coding DNA: TGTGCCAGCAGCCGCCCGGGACTAGCGGAAAACGAGCAGTACTTC. It translates to CASSRPGLAENEQYF.

This chain uses TRBV5-1 with TRBJ2-1; 13 bases map to TRBD2. Germline lookup yields CDR1 SGHRS and CDR2 YFSETQ. The CDR3 sequence is 16 residues long. The V and J ends lost 2 bases and 4 bases, in that order; junction bases with no gene match: 3. CDR3 DNA sequence: TGCGCCAGCAGCTTCGGACTAGCGGGAGCTTACAATGAGCAGTTCTTC. Translating gives CASSFGLAGAYNEQFF.

The rearrangement links TRBV7-8 to TRBJ2-1; no definite D call. Looked up from germline, CDR1 is SGHVS and CDR2 is FQNEAQ. V lost 4 bases and J 3 bases, leaving 10 bases between the germline ends. The CDR3 runs to 14 residues. CDR3 amino acids: CASSSRDDYNEQFF. In DNA form, the CDR3 reads TGTGCCAGCAGCTCCCGCGACGACTACAATGAGCAGTTCTTC.

The chain links TRBV12-2 to TRBJ1-1; the table's D call, TRBD1, has no DNA check behind it. TRBV12-2 is given as a pseudogene. The CDR3 consists of 18 residues. This CDR3 reads CASRLAGDTAPMNTEAFF. CDR3 nucleotides: TGTGCAAGTCGCTTGGCAGGGGACACGGCGCCCATGAACACTGAAGCTTTCTTT.

To note about this clone: One junction end does not reproduce the germline sequence, and a read error may be involved. The chain has TRBV4-1 and TRBJ2-7; 14 bases fit TRBD2. Looked up from germline, CDR1 is MGHRA and CDR2 is YSYEKL. The length of the CDR3 is 15 residues. The CDR3 bases are TGCGCCAGCGCCGGGACTAGCGGGAGCTCCCACGAGCAGTACTTC. Translation: CASAGTSGSSHEQYF.

The chain is built from TRBV7-6 and TRBJ2-7; 7 bases fit TRBD2. The CDR3 has 15 amino acids. CDR1 and CDR2 from the germline V gene are SGHVS and FNYEAQ. With 4 bases clipped from V and 2 bases from J, the junction kept 8 bases outside the gene matches. The DNA of the CDR3 is TGTGCCAGCAGCTCCAGTGGGGGGGATGCCTACGAGCAGTACTTC. Its protein is CASSSSGGDAYEQYF. Variable domain in full (rest from reference TRBV7-6 and TRBJ2-7): GAGVSQSPRYKVTKRGQDVALRCDPISGHVSLYWYRQALGQGPEFLTYFNYEAQQDKSGLPNDRFSAERPEGSISTLTIQRTEQRDSAMYRCASSSSGGDAYEQYFGPGTRLTVT.